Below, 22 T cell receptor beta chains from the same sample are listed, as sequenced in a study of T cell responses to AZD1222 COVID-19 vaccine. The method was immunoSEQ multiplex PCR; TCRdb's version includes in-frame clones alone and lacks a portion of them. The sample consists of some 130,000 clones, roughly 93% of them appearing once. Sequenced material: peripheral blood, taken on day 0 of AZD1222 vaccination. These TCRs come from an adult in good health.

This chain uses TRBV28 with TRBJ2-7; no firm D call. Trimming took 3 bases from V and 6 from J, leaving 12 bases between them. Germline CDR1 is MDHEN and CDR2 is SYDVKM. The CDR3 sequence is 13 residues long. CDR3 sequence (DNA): TGTGCCAGCAGTTTCTTCATGACCGGCGAGCAGTACTTC. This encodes CASSFFMTGEQYF.

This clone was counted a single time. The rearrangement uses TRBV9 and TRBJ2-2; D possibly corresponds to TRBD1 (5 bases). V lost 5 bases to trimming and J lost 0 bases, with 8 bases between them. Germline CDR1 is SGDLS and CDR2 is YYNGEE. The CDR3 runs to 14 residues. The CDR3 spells CASRTDPNTGELFF. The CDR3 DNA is TGTGCCAGCAGGACAGACCCGAACACCGGGGAGCTGTTTTTT.

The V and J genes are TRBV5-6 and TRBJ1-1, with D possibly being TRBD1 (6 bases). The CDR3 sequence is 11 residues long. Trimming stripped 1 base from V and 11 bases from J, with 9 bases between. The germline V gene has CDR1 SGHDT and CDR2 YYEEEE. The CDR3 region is CASSLNREAFF. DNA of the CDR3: TGTGCCAGCAGCTTGAACAGGGAGGCTTTCTTT.

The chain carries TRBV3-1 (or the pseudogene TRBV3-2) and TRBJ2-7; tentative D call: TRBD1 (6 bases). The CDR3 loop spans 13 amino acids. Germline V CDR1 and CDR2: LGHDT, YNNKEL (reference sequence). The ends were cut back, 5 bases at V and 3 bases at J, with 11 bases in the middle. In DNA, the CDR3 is TGTGCCAGCAGCGGGACAAGACTCTACGAGCAGTACTTC. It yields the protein CASSGTRLYEQYF.

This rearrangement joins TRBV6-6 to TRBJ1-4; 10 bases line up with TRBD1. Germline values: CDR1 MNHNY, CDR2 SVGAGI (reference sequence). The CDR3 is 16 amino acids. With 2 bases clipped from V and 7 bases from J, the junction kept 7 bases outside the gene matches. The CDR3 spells CASSYLRDRGVEKLFF. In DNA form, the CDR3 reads TGTGCCAGCAGTTACCTCCGGGACAGGGGAGTTGAAAAACTGTTTTTT.

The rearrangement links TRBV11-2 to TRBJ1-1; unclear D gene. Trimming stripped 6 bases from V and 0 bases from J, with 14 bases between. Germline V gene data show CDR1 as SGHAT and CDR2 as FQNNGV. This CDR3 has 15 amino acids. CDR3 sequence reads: CASRLSGFMNTEAFF. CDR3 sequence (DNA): TGTGCCAGCAGGCTTAGTGGGTTCATGAACACTGAAGCTTTCTTT.

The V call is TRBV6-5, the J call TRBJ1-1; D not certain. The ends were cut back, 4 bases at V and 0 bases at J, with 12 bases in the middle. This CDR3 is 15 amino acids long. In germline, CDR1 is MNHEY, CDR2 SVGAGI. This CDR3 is CASSSPPEMNTEAFF. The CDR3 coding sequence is TGTGCCAGCAGTTCCCCCCCAGAGATGAACACTGAAGCTTTCTTT.

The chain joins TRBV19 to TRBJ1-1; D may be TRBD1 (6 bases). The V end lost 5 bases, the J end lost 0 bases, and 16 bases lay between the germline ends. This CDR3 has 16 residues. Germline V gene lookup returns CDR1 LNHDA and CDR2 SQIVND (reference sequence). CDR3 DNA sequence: TGTGCCAGTAGTTCAAGCCTACAGGGCTTGAACACTGAAGCTTTCTTT. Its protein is CASSSSLQGLNTEAFF.

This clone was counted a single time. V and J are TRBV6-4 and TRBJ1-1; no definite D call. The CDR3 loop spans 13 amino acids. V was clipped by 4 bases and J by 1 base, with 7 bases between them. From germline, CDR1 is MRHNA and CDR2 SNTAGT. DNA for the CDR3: TGTGCCAGCAGTGTAGAAGGGAACACTGAAGCTTTCTTT. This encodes CASSVEGNTEAFF.

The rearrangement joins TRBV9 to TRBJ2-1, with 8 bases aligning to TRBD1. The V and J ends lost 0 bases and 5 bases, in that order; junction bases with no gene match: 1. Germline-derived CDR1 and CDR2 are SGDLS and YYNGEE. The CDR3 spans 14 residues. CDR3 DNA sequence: TGTGCCAGCAGCGTAGCAGGGGGCGACAATGAGCAGTTCTTC. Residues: CASSVAGGDNEQFF. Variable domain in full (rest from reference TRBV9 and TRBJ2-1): DSGVTQTPKHLITATGQRVTLRCSPRSGDLSVYWYQQSLDQGLQFLIQYYNGEERAKGNILERFSAQQFPDLHSELNLSSLELGDSALYFCASSVAGGDNEQFFGPGTRLTVL.

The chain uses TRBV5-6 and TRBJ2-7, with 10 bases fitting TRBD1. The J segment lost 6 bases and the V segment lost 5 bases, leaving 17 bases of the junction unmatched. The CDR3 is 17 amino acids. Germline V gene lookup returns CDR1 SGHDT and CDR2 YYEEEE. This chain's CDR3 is CASRNLPGQGRSLEQYF. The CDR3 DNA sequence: TGTGCCAGCAGAAATCTTCCGGGACAGGGGAGGTCCCTCGAGCAGTACTTC.

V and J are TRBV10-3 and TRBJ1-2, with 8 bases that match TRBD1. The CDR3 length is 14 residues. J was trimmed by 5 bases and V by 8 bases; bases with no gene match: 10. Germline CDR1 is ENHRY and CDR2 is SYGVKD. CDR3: CAILSPGGGYGYTF. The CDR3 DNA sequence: TGTGCCATCTTAAGCCCAGGGGGCGGGTATGGCTACACCTTC.

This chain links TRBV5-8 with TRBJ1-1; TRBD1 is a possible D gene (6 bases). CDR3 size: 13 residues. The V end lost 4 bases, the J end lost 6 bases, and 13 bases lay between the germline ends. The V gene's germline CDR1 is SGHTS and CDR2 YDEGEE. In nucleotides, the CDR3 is TGTGCCAGCAGCCCTATGGGGGGCCCTGAAGCTTTCTTT. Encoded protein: CASSPMGGPEAFF.

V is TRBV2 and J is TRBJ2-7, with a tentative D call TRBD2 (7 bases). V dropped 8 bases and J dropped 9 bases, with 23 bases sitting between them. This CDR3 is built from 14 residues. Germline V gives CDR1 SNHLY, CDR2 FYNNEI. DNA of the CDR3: TGTGCCAGCGGTAGAAGGGGGGGGCCTACGGGGCAGTACTTC. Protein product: CASGRRGGPTGQYF.

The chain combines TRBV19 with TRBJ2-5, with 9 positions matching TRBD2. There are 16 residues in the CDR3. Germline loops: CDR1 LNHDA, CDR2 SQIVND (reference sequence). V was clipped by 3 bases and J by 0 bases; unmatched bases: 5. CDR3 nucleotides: TGTGCCAGTAGTATCTGGAGCGGGGGGTACCAAGAGACCCAGTACTTC. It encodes CASSIWSGGYQETQYF. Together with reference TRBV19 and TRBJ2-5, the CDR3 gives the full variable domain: DGGITQSPKYLFRKEGQNVTLSCEQNLNHDAMYWYRQDPGQGLRLIYYSQIVNDFQKGDIAEGYSVSREKKESFPLTVTSAQKNPTAFYLCASSIWSGGYQETQYFGPGTRLLVL.

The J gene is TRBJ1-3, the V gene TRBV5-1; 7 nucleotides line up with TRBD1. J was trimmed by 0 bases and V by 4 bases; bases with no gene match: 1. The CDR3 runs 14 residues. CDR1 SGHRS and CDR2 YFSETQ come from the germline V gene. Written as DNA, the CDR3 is TGCGCCAGCAGCGGGACAGCCTCTGGAAACACCATATATTTT. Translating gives CASSGTASGNTIYF.

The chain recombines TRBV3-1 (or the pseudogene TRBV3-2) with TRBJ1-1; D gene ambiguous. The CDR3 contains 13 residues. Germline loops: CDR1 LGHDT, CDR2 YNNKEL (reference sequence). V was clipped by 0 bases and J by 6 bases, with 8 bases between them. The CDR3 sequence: CASSQDLFSEAFF. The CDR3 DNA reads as TGTGCCAGCAGCCAAGATCTGTTTTCTGAAGCTTTCTTT.

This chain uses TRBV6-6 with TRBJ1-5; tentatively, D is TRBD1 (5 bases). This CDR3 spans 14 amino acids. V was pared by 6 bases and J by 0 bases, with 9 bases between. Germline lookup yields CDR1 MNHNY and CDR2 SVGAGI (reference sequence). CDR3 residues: CASSRGDSNQPQHF. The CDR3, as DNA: TGTGCCAGCAGCCGAGGGGATAGCAATCAGCCCCAGCATTTT.

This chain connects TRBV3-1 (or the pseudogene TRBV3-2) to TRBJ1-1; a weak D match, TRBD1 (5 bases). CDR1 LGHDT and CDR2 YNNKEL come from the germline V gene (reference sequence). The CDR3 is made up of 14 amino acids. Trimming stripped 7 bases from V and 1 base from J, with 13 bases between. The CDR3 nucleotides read TGTGCCAGCACCATAGGGACTAGGAACACTGAAGCTTTCTTT. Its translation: CASTIGTRNTEAFF.

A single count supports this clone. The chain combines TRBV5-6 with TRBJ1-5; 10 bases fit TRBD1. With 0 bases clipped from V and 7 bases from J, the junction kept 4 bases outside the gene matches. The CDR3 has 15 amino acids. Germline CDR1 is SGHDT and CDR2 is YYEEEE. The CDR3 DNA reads TGTGCCAGCAGCTTGGGGACAGGGGGTGGACAGCCCCAGCATTTT. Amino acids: CASSLGTGGGQPQHF.

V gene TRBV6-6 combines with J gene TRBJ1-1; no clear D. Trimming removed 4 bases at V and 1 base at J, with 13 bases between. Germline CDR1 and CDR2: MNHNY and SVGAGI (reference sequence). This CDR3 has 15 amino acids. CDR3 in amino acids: CASSSLRRPNTEAFF. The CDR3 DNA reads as TGTGCCAGCAGTTCTTTGAGACGGCCGAACACTGAAGCTTTCTTT.

The CDR3 region is CASSYLGSYAYEQYF. DNA of the CDR3: TGTGCCAGCAGTTACCTCGGGTCCTACGCCTACGAGCAGTACTTC. V usage is TRBV27 and J usage is TRBJ2-7; D is unclear. There are 15 residues in the CDR3. V shed 4 bases and J shed 2 bases, with 15 bases lying between them. From germline, CDR1 is MNHEY and CDR2 SMNVEV (reference sequence).